A selection of T cell receptor beta chains follows, all from one sample in a study of T cell repertoires in ileal Crohn's disease. TCRdb's copy holds only in-frame clones and misses some; the assay was immunoSEQ multiplex PCR. The sample holds fewer than 4,500 clones, about 80% seen once. Sequencing input: ileal tissue. These receptors came from an adult with Crohn's disease. Each CDR3 is given with its conserved first and last residue.

v_gene: TRBV19
CDR3aa: CASKASVTSYEQYF

v_gene: TRBV4-1
CDR3aa: CASSQDVTGFEQYF

v_gene: TRBV5-1
CDR3aa: CASSFEGNTEAFF

v_gene: TRBV7-8
CDR3aa: CASSRRGGTGREKLFF

v_gene: TRBV18
CDR3aa: CASSGAGVSYGAYGYTF

v_gene: TRBV7-3
CDR3aa: CASSRQGNEQFF

v_gene: TRBV19
CDR3aa: CASSISRSGNQPQHF

v_gene: TRBV6-1
CDR3aa: CASSGRTSGETQYF

v_gene: TRBV13
CDR3aa: CASSFMAAGALSGANVLTF

v_gene: TRBV18
CDR3aa: CASSPPGTFVGELFF

v_gene: TRBV2
CDR3aa: CASRTGTIIYNEQFF